The rows below give T cell receptor beta chains drawn from one sample of a study of T cell clones after liver transplantation. Produced via immunoSEQ multiplex PCR; TCRdb's table is partial and in-frame only. The table records 45,000 to 55,000 clones, 70% to 85% of them present only once. Source: CD4+ T cells from blood, taken before liver transplant. The receptors come from a human donor who received a liver transplant. CDR3s include the opening cysteine and the closing phenylalanine or tryptophan. D genes are given only for firm matches. Clone size is stated in some rows and not others, as once, few, many or a class when expanded.

>TRBD2|TRBV11-2|few|17|TRBJ2-2
TGTGCCAGCAGCTTAAAGTTAGGACTAGCGGGAGAGGGGGAGCTGTTTTTT
CASSLKLGLAGEGELFF
>NA|TRBV5-4|NA|13|TRBJ1-2
TGTGCCAGCAGCCCGAGGACGGATTATGGCTACACCTTC
CASSPRTDYGYTF
>TRBD2|TRBV28|NA|18|TRBJ2-1
TGTGCCAGCTCCCCCACGCTAGCGGGAGGGCCCTCGGAGAATGAGCAGTTCTTC
CASSPTLAGGPSENEQFF
>TRBD1|TRBV6-5|NA|15|TRBJ1-1
TGTGCCAGCTGGGGCAGGGGGCGCGGGAGCACTGAAGCTTTCTTT
CASWGRGRGSTEAFF
>TRBD1|TRBV4-3|NA|15|TRBJ1-1
TGCGCCAGCAGCCAAGATCCGGGACAGGGGGCTGAAGCTTTCTTT
CASSQDPGQGAEAFF
>TRBD2|TRBV7-2|NA|17|TRBJ2-7
TGTGCCAGCAGCTTAGTGGGGGGGCGACTAGCGGCCTACGAGCAGTACTTC
CASSLVGGRLAAYEQYF
>TRBD2|TRBV7-8|NA|17|TRBJ2-3
TGTGCCAGCAGCCAACGGATACTAGCGGGGGGCCGGGATACGCAGTATTTT
CASSQRILAGGRDTQYF
>NA|TRBV10-3|once|14|TRBJ1-3
TGTGCCATCAGTGCAGGGCTCTCTGGAAACACCATATATTTT
CAISAGLSGNTIYF
>NA|TRBV2|once|13|TRBJ1-1
TGTGCCGCCTCCCCTTTGAGGAACACTGAAGCTTTCTTT
CAASPLRNTEAFF
>NA|TRBV5-6|NA|13|TRBJ2-1
TGTGCCAGCAGCCCGAGGGGGTACAATCAGCAGTTCTTC
CASSPRGYNQQFF
>NA|TRBV4-2|NA|15|TRBJ2-7
TGTGCCAGCAGCCAAGAGGTCAGCTTTGCCTACGAGCAGTACTTC
CASSQEVSFAYEQYF
>TRBD2|TRBV7-2|NA|15|TRBJ2-7
TGTGCCAGCAGTCAAAACTTAGCGGGAGGGCTCGAGCAGTACTTC
CASSQNLAGGLEQYF
>TRBD2|TRBV12-5|NA|13|TRBJ2-7
TGTGCTAACACCGTAGCGGGGTCCTACGAGCAGTACTTC
CANTVAGSYEQYF
>TRBD1|TRBV2|NA|15|TRBJ1-1
TGTGCCAGCAGAGATCGACAGGGGGCGAACACTGAAGCTTTCTTT
CASRDRQGANTEAFF
>NA|TRBV11-2|NA|13|TRBJ2-3
TGTGCCAGCAAATATGCGGGCACAGATACGCAGTATTTT
CASKYAGTDTQYF
>NA|TRBV2|NA|13|TRBJ2-3
TGTGCCACCACCGGGGTGTTCACAGATACGCAGTATTTT
CATTGVFTDTQYF